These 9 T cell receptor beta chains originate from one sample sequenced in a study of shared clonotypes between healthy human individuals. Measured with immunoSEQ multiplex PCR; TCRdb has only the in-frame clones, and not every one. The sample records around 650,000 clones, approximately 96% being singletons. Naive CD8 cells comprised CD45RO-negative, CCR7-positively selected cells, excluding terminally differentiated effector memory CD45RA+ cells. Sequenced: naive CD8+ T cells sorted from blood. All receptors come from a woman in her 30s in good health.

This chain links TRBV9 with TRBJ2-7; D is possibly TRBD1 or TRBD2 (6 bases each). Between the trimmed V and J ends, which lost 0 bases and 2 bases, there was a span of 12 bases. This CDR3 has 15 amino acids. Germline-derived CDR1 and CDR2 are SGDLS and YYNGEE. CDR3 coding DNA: TGTGCCAGCAGCGTAGGCGGGGACACACCCTACGAGCAGTACTTC. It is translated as CASSVGGDTPYEQYF.

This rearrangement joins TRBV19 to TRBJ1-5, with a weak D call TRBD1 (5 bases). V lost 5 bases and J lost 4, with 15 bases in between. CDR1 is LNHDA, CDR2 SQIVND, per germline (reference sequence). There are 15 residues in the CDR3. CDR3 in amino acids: CASSSRPGQNQPQHF. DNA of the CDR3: TGTGCCAGTAGTTCTAGGCCAGGGCAAAATCAGCCCCAGCATTTT.

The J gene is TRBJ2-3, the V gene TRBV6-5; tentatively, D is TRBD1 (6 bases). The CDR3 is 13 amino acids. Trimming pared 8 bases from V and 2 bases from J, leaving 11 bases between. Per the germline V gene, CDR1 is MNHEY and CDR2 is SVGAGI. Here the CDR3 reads CASQGQNTDTQYF. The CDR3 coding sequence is TGTGCCAGCCAGGGGCAGAACACAGATACGCAGTATTTT.

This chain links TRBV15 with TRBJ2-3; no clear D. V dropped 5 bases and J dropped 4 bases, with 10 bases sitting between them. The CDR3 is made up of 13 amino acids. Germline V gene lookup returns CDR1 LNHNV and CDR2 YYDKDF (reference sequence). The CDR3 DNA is TGTGCCACCAGCGACACTCGCGCAGATACGCAGTATTTT. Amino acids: CATSDTRADTQYF.

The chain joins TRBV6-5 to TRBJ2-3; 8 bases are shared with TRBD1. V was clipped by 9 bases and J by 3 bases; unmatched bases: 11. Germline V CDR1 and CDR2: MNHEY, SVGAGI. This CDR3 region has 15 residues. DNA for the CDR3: TGTGCCAGGGATGACAGGGGAGGAAAAACAGATACGCAGTATTTT. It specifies CARDDRGGKTDTQYF.

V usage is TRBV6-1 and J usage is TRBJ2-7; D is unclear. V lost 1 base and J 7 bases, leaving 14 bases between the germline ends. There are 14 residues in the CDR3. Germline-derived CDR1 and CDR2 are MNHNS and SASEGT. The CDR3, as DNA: TGTGCCAGCAGTGAAGGGTGGCTAATGGGTGAGCAGTACTTC. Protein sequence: CASSEGWLMGEQYF.

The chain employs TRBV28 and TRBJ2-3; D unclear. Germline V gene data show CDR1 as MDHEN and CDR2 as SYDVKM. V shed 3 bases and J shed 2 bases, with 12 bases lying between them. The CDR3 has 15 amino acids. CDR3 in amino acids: CASSFGVGNTDTQYF. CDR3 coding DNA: TGTGCCAGCAGTTTTGGCGTGGGGAACACAGATACGCAGTATTTT.

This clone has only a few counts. Here the CDR3 reads CASSIGVSMNTEAFF. The CDR3, as DNA: TGTGCCAGTAGTATTGGTGTTAGTATGAACACTGAAGCTTTCTTT. The rearrangement links TRBV19 to TRBJ1-1; D not resolved. The V and J ends lost 3 bases and 0 bases respectively, with 11 bases between them. The CDR3 totals 15 residues. Looked up from germline, CDR1 is LNHDA and CDR2 is SQIVND (reference sequence).

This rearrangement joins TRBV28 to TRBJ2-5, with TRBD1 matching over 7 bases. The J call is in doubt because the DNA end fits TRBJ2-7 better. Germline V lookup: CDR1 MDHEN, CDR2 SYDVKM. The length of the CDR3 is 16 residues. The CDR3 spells CASTQRQGPVSYEQYF. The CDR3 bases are TGTGCCAGCACCCAAAGACAGGGCCCCGTATCCTACGAGCAGTACTTC.